What follows are 15 T cell receptor beta chains derived from one specimen sequenced in a study of blood T cell repertoires in COVID-19. This table comes from immunoSEQ multiplex PCR, and its TCRdb copy is limited to in-frame clones, with some not included. There are about 70,000 clones in the sample; roughly 89% occur only once, and approximately 7.4% lies in the top ten. The sample comprised peripheral blood. All receptors come from a man in his forties or fifties with active COVID-19.

The genes are TRBV24-1 and TRBJ2-2; D may be TRBD1 (7 bases). CDR3 length: 15 residues. Trimming left V 9 bases short and J 0 bases short, with 13 bases between. Germline V gene lookup returns CDR1 KGHDR and CDR2 SFDVKD. The CDR3 protein is CATAGTEANTGELFF. CDR3 nucleotides: TGTGCCACCGCGGGGACAGAAGCGAACACCGGGGAGCTGTTTTTT.

The gene calls are TRBV3-1 (or the pseudogene TRBV3-2) and TRBJ2-2; weak D call: TRBD2 (5 bases). There are 14 residues in the CDR3. Germline values: CDR1 LGHDT, CDR2 YNNKEL (reference sequence). The ends were cut back, 1 base at V and 6 bases at J, with 9 bases in the middle. DNA for the CDR3: TGTGCCAGCAGCCAAGTGAAGGGAGCCGGGGAGCTGTTTTTT. It is translated as CASSQVKGAGELFF.

The chain employs TRBV6-6 and TRBJ2-1; tentative D call: TRBD2 (6 bases). The germline V and J ends were trimmed by 6 bases and 1 base, with 7 bases remaining between them. Germline CDR1 MNHNY, CDR2 SVGAGI (reference sequence). The CDR3 has 13 amino acids. CDR3 nucleotide sequence: TGTGCCAGCAGCCGGGGGTCCTACAATGAGCAGTTCTTC. Translating gives CASSRGSYNEQFF.

This chain connects TRBV12-3 or TRBV12-4 to TRBJ2-7, with no clear D. V dropped 0 bases and J dropped 0 bases, with 3 bases sitting between them. There are 13 residues in the CDR3. The CDR3 protein is CASSLALSYEQYF. The CDR3 coding sequence is TGTGCCAGCAGTTTAGCCCTCTCCTACGAGCAGTACTTC.

This chain links TRBV6-5 with TRBJ1-5; a possible D gene is TRBD1 (6 bases). CDR3 length: 15 residues. Germline V CDR1 and CDR2: MNHEY, SVGAGI. V dropped 2 bases and J dropped 1 base, with 9 bases sitting between them. The CDR3 nucleotides are TGTGCCAGCAGTTACACAGGGTTAAGCAATCAGCCCCAGCATTTT. It is translated as CASSYTGLSNQPQHF.

The CDR3 loop reads CASGLVVGQYRRNYGYTF. Written as DNA, the CDR3 is TGTGCTAGTGGTTTGGTAGTGGGACAGTACCGCCGGAACTATGGCTACACCTTC. The chain is built from TRBV12-5 and TRBJ1-2; 7 bases are a match to TRBD1. V dropped 0 bases and J dropped 2; count of bases not matched to a gene: 12. CDR1 and CDR2 from the germline V gene are LGHNT and FRNRAP. This CDR3 contains 18 residues. Drawing the rest from reference TRBV12-5 and TRBJ1-2, the complete variable domain is DARVTQTPRHKVTEMGQEVTMRCQPILGHNTVFWYRQTMMQGLELLAYFRNRAPLDDSGMPKDRFSAEMPDATLATLKIQPSEPRDSAVYFCASGLVVGQYRRNYGYTFGSGTRLTVV.

V and J are TRBV2 and TRBJ1-1; a possible D gene is TRBD1 (6 bases). The germline V gene has CDR1 SNHLY and CDR2 FYNNEI. Trimming shortened V by 8 bases and J by 1 base, and 11 bases separated the two germline ends. CDR3 length equals 13 residues. This CDR3 is CASFGQTNTEAFF. CDR3 nucleotides: TGTGCCAGCTTTGGACAGACGAACACTGAAGCTTTCTTT.

The chain couples TRBV18 to TRBJ1-1; D perhaps matches TRBD1 (6 bases). V shed 2 bases and J shed 5 bases, with 21 bases lying between them. CDR1 is KGHSH, CDR2 LQKENI, per germline. The CDR3 has 17 amino acids. The CDR3 loop is CASSPVQTGQGATEAFF. CDR3 DNA: TGTGCCAGCTCACCAGTTCAGACGGGACAAGGAGCGACTGAAGCTTTCTTT.

In DNA form, the CDR3 reads TGCAGCGTACCACCCGAACTAGCGGGGCAAGACGGTGAGCAGTTCTTC. The encoded protein is CSVPPELAGQDGEQFF. V is TRBV29-1 and J is TRBJ2-1; 10 positions match TRBD2. Germline CDR1 reads SQVTM; CDR2 reads ANQGSEA. The CDR3 length is 16 residues. Trimming at V came to 6 bases and at J to 9 bases, leaving 17 bases not matched to a gene.

This clone was seen just once. V gene TRBV7-9 combines with J gene TRBJ2-1, with 12 bases fitting TRBD2. Losses at the gene ends were 6 bases for V and 5 bases for J; bases not matched to a gene: 8. CDR3 length: 16 amino acids. Germline CDR1 and CDR2: SEHNR and FQNEAQ (reference sequence). CDR3 sequence: CASRDRTSGVDNEQFF. CDR3 DNA: TGTGCCAGCAGAGATCGGACTAGCGGGGTTGACAATGAGCAGTTCTTC.

This clone showed up just once. The rearrangement uses TRBV5-1 and TRBJ2-7; no definite D call. V was cut by 5 bases and J by 3 bases, with 15 bases left in between. CDR1 SGHRS and CDR2 YFSETQ come from the germline V gene. This CDR3 contains 14 residues. CDR3 nucleotides: TGCGCCAGCAGTCAAACAGACCGCATCTACGAGCAGTACTTC. This sequence encodes CASSQTDRIYEQYF.

The chain is built from TRBV12-3 or TRBV12-4 and TRBJ2-5, with D possibly TRBD1 on 6 matching bases. V was cut by 6 bases and J by 3 bases, with 11 bases left in between. The CDR3 totals 13 residues. CDR3 nucleotides: TGTGCCAGCAGCCTGACAGGAGAAGAGACCCAGTACTTC. It encodes CASSLTGEETQYF.

The chain carries TRBV7-2 and TRBJ2-2; TRBD2 might be the D (6 bases). The length of the CDR3 is 15 residues. Trimming removed 7 bases from V and 7 bases from J, with 19 bases in between. From germline, CDR1 is SGHTA and CDR2 FQGNSA. The CDR3 loop is CASNVRRAELGELFF. The CDR3 region has the DNA TGTGCCAGCAACGTGCGGAGGGCCGAACTCGGGGAGCTGTTTTTT.

The chain has TRBV30 and TRBJ1-6; 7 bases fit TRBD1. The CDR3 is made up of 14 amino acids. V was pared by 1 base and J by 7 bases, with 4 bases of the junction left unmatched. CDR1 and CDR2 (germline): GTSNPN, SVGIG (reference sequence). The CDR3 region is CAWSGGQLNSPLHF. CDR3 nucleotides: TGTGCCTGGAGTGGGGGACAGTTAAATTCACCCCTCCACTTT.

A single count supports this clone. The V and J genes are TRBV5-1 and TRBJ1-1, with 10 nucleotides matching TRBD1. Germline assignment: CDR1 SGHRS and CDR2 YFSETQ. There are 17 residues in the CDR3. V was pared by 5 bases and J by 3 bases, with 13 bases of the junction left unmatched. CDR3 nucleotides: TGCGCCAGCAGTTTCTCCCGGGGACAGGGGCTCGACACTGAAGCTTTCTTT. Translation gives CASSFSRGQGLDTEAFF.